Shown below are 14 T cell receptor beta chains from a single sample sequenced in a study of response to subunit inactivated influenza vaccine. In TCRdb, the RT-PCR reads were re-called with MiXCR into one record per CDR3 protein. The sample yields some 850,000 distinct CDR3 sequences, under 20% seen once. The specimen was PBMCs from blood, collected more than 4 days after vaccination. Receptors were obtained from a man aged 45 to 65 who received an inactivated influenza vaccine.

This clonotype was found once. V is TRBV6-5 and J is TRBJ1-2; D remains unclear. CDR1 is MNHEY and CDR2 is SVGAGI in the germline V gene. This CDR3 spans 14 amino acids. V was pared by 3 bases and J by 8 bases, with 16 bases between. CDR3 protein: CASSYLTGYGGYTF. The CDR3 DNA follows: TGTGCCAGCAGTTATCTTACGGGCTACGGGGGCTACACCTTC.

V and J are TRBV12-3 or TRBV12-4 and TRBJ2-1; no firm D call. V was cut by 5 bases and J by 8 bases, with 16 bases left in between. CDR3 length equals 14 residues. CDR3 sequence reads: CASSPSTVYDEQFF. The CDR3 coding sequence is TGTGCCAGCAGTCCTTCCACGGTTTATGATGAGCAGTTCTTC.

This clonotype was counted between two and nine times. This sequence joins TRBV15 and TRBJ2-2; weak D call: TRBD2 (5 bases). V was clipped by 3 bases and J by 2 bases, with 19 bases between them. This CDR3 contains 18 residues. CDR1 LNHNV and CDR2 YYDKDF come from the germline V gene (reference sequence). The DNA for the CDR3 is TGTGCCACCAGCAGCCCCAAAGGACGGGAAACAAACACCGGGGAGCTGTTTTTT. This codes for CATSSPKGRETNTGELFF.

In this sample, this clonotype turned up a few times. CDR3 sequence reads: CASSLGRVDQPQHF. CDR3 coding DNA: TGTGCCAGCAGCTTGGGCAGGGTAGATCAGCCCCAGCATTTT. The chain has TRBV5-6 and TRBJ1-5, with a weak D call TRBD1 (5 bases). The CDR3 runs 14 residues. V gave up 0 bases and J gave up 5 bases, with 9 bases separating them. Looked up from germline, CDR1 is SGHDT and CDR2 is YYEEEE.

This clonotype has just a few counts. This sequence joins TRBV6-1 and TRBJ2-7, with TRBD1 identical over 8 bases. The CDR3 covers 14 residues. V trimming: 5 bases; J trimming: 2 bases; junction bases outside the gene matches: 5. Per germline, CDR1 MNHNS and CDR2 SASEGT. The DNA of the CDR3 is TGTGCCAGCAGTACCCGGGACAGGACCTACGAGCAGTACTTC. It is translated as CASSTRDRTYEQYF.

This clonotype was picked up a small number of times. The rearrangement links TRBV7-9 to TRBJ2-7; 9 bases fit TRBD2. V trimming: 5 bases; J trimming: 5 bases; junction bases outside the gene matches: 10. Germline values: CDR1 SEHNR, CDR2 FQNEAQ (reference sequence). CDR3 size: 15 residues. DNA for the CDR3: TGTGCCAGCAGCAGCCCAGCGGGAGGCCTCCACGAGCAGTACTTC. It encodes CASSSPAGGLHEQYF.

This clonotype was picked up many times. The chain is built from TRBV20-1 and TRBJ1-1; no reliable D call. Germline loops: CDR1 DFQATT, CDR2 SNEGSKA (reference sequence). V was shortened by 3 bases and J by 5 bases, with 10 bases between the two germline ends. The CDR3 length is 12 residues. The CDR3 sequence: CSASRGRTEAFF. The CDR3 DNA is TGCAGTGCTAGCCGGGGAAGGACTGAAGCTTTCTTT.

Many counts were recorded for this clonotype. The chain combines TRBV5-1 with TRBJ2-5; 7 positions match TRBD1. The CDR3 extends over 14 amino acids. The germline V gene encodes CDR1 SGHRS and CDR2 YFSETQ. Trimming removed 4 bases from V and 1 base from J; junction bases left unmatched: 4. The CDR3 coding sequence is TGCGCCAGCAGCCCAGGGACAGCCCAAGAGACCCAGTACTTC. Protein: CASSPGTAQETQYF. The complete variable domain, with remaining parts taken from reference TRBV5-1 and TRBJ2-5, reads KAGVTQTPRYLIKTRGQQVTLSCSPISGHRSVSWYQQTPGQGLQFLFEYFSETQRNKGNFPGRFSGRQFSNSRSEMNVSTLELGDSALYLCASSPGTAQETQYFGPGTRLLVL.

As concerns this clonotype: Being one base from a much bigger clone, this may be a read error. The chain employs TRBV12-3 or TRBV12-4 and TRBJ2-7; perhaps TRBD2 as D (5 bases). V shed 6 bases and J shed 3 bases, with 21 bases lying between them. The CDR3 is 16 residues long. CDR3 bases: TGTGCCAGCAGCCCGCCCTATAGAGGGAGAAGCTACGAGCAGTACTTC. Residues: CASSPPYRGRSYEQYF.

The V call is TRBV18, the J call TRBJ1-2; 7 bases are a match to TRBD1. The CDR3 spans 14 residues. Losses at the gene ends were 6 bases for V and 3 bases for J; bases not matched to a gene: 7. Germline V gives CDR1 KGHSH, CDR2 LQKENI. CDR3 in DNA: TGTGCCAGCTCGGACAAGGGGGCTGACTATGGCTACACCTTC. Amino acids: CASSDKGADYGYTF.

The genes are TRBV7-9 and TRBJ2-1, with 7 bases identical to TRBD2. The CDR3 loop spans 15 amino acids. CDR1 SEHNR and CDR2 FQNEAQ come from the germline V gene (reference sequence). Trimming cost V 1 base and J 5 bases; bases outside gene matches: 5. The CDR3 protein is CASSLEGLLNNEQFF. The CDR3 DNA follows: TGTGCCAGCAGCTTAGAGGGACTACTCAACAATGAGCAGTTCTTC. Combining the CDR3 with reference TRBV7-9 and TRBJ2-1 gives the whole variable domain DTGVSQNPRHKITKRGQNVTFRCDPISEHNRLYWYRQTLGQGPEFLTYFQNEAQLEKSRLLSDRFSAERPKGSFSTLEIQRTEQGDSAMYLCASSLEGLLNNEQFFGPGTRLTVL.

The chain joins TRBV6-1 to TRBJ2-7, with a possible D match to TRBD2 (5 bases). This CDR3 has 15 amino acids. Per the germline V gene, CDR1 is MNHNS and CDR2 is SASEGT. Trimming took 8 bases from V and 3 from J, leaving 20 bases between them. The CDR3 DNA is TGTGCCAGCCTCCCAAGGATTGGGAGAGTCTACGAGCAGTACTTC. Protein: CASLPRIGRVYEQYF.

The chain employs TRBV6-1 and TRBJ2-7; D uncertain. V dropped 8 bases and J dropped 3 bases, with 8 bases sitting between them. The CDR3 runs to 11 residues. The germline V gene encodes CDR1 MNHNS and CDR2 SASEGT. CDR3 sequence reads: CASGLHYEQYF. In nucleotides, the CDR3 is TGTGCCAGCGGGTTACACTACGAGCAGTACTTC.

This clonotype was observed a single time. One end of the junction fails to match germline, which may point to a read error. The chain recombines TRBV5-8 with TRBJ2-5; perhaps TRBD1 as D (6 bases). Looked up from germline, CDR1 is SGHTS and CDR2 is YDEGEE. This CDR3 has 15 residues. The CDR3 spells CASSLGGTRQETQHF. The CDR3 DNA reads TGTGCCAGCAGCTTGGGGGGGACAAGACAAGAGACCCAGCACTTC.